This T cell receptor (beta chain) originates from a study of cytomegalovirus exposure and HLA in healthy donors. Notes on this clone: At one boundary the junction diverges from the germline segment, which might be a read error.

This PCR relied on a set of 60 Vbeta primers and 13 Jbeta primers. The protocol was immunoSEQ multiplex PCR, while the TCRdb copy is restricted to in-frame clones and leaves out a portion. The sample carries about 150,000 clones, about 80% recorded once. This sequence was found in a woman between 40 and 50 years old in good health and CMV-seronegative. What was sequenced was PBMCs.

Here the CDR3 reads CACLKAKNSQYF. CDR3 nucleotide sequence: TGTGCCTGCCTTAAAGCCAAAAACAGTCAGTACTTC. The chain employs TRBV30 and TRBJ2-4; D ambiguous. From germline, CDR1 is GTSNPN and CDR2 SVGIG (reference sequence). This CDR3 comprises 12 residues.